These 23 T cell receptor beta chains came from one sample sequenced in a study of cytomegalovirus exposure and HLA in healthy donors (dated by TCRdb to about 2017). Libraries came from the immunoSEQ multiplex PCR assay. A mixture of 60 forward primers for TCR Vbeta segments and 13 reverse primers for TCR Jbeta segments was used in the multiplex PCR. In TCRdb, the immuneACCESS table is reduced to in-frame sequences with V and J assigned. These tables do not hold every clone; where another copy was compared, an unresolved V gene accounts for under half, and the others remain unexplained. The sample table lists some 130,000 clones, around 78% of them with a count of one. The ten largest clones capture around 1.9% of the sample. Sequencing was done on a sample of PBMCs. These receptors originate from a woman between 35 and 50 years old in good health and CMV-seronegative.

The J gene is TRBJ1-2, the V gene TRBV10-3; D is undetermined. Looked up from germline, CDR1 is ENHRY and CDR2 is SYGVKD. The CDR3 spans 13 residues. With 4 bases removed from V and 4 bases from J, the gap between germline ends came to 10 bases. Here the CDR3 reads CAISGAPTYGYTF. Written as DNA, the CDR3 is TGTGCCATCAGTGGAGCACCCACCTATGGCTACACCTTC.

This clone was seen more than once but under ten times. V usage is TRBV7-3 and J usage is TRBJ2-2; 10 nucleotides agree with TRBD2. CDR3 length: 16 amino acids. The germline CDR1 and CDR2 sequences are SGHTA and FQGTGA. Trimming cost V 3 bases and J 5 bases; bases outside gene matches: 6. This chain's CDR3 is CASSLSGGGGTGELFF. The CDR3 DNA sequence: TGTGCCAGCAGCTTGAGCGGGGGGGGAGGAACCGGGGAGCTGTTTTTT.

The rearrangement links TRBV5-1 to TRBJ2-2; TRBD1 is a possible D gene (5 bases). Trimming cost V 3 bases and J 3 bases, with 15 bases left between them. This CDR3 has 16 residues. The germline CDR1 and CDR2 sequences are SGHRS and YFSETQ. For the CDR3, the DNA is TGCGCCAGCAGCTCCCGACAGATTCGTGACACCGGGGAGCTGTTTTTT. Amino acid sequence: CASSSRQIRDTGELFF.

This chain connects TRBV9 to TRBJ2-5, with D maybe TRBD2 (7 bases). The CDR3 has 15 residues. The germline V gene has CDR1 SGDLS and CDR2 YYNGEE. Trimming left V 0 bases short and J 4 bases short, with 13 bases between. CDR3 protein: CASSVEEGGLETQYF. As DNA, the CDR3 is TGTGCCAGCAGCGTAGAAGAGGGGGGGCTAGAGACCCAGTACTTC.

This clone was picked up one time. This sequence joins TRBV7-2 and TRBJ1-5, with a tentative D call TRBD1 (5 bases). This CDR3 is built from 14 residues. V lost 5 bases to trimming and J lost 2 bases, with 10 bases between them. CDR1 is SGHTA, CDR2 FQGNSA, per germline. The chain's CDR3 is CASSPTGGNQPQHF. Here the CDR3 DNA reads TGTGCCAGCAGCCCTACAGGTGGCAATCAGCCCCAGCATTTT.

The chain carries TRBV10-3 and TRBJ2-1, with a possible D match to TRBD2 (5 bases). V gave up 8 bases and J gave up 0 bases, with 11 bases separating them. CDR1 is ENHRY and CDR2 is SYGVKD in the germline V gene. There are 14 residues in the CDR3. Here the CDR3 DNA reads TGTGCCATCTCCCCGGGGAGCTCCTACAATGAGCAGTTCTTC. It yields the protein CAISPGSSYNEQFF.

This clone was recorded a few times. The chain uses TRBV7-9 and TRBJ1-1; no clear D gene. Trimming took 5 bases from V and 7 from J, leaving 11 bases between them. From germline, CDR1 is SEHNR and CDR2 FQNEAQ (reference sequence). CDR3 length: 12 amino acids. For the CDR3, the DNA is TGTGCCAGCAGCCTGTTAGCTGATGAAGCTTTCTTT. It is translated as CASSLLADEAFF.

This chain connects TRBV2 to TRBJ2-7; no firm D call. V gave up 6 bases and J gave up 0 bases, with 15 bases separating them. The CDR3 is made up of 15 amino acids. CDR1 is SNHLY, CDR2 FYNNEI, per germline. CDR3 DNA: TGTGCCAGCAGCCGCACCCTAATAGTCTCCTACGAGCAGTACTTC. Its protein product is CASSRTLIVSYEQYF.

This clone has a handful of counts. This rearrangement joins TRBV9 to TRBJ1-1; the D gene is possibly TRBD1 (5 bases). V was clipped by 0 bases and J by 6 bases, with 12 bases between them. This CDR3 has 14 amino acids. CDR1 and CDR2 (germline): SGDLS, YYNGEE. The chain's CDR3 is CASSVVGLGAEAFF. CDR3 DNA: TGTGCCAGCAGCGTAGTCGGACTAGGGGCTGAAGCTTTCTTT.

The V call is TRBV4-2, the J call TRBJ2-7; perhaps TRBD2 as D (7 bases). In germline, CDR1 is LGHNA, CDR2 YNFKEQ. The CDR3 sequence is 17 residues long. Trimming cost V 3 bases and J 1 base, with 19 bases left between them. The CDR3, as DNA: TGTGCCAGCAGCCAGGAGGAGGCGCGGGGGCCATCCTACGAGCAGTACTTC. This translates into CASSQEEARGPSYEQYF.

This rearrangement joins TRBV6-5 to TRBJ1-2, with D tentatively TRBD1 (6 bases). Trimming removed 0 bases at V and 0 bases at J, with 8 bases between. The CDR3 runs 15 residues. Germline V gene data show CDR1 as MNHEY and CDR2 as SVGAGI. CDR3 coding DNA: TGTGCCAGCAGTTACTCGGGGGCGACTAACTATGGCTACACCTTC. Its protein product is CASSYSGATNYGYTF.

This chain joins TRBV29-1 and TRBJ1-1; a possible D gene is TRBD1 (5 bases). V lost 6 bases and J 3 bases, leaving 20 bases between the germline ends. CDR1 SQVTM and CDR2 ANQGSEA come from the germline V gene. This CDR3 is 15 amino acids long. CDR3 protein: CSVADLWGAYTEAFF. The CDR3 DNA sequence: TGCAGCGTGGCTGATTTATGGGGCGCGTACACTGAAGCTTTCTTT. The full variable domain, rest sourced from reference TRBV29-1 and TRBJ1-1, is SAVISQKPSRDICQRGTSLTIQCQVDSQVTMMFWYRQQPGQSLTLIATANQGSEATYESGFVIDKFPISRPNLTFSTLTVSNMSPEDSSIYLCSVADLWGAYTEAFFGQGTRLTVV.

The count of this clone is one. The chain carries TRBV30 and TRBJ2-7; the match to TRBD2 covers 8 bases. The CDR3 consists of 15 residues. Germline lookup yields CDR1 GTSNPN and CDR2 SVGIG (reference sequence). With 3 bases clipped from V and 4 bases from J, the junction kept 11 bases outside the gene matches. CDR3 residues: CAWSPGGGKGYEQYF. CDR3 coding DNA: TGTGCCTGGAGCCCCGGCGGGGGGAAAGGTTACGAGCAGTACTTC. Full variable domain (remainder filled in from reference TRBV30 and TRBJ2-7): SQTIHQWPATLVQPVGSPLSLECTVEGTSNPNLYWYRQAAGRGLQLLFYSVGIGQISSEVPQNLSASRPQDRQFILSSKKLLLSDSGFYLCAWSPGGGKGYEQYFGPGTRLTVT.

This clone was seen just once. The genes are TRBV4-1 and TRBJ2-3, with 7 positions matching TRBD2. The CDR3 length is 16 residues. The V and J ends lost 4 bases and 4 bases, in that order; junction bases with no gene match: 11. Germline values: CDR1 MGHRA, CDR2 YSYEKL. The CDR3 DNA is TGCGCCAGCAGCCTCGCCTGGGGAGGGGATGCAGATACGCAGTATTTT. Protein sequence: CASSLAWGGDADTQYF.

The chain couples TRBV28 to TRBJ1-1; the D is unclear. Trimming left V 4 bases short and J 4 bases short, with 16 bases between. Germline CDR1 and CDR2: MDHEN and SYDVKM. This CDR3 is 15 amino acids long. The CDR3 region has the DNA TGTGCCAGCAGTTCTTCTCCCTTGGGCCCCACTGAAGCTTTCTTT. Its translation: CASSSSPLGPTEAFF.

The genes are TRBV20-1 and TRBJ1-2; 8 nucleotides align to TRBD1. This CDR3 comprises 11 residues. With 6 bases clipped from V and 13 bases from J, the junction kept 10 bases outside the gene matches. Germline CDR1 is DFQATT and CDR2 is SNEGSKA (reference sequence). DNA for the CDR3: TGCAGTGCGCCGGACAGGGTCCCTCTCACCTTC. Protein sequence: CSAPDRVPLTF.

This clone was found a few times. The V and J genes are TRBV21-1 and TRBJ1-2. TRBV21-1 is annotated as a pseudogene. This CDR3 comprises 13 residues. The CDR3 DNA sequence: TGTGCCAGCAGCCCAAACGGTAACTATGGCTACACCTTC. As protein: CASSPNGNYGYTF.

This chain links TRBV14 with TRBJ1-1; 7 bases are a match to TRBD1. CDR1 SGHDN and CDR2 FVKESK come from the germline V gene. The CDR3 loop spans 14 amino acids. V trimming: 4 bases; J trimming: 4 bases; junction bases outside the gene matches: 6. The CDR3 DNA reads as TGTGCCAGCAGCCTAGAACAGGGGCCCACTGAAGCTTTCTTT. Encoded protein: CASSLEQGPTEAFF. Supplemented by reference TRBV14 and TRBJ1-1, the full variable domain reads EAGVTQFPSHSVIEKGQTVTLRCDPISGHDNLYWYRRVMGKEIKFLLHFVKESKQDESGMPNNRFLAERTGGTYSTLKVQPAELEDSGVYFCASSLEQGPTEAFFGQGTRLTVV.

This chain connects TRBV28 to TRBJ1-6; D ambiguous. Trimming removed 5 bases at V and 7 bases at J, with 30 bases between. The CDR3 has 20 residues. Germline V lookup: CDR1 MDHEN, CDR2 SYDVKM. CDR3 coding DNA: TGTGCCAGCAGTCCCCGGAGGTTGGACGGACGCCGCCGGGGAAATTCACCCCTCCACTTT. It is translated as CASSPRRLDGRRRGNSPLHF. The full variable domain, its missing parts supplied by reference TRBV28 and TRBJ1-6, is DVKVTQSSRYLVKRTGEKVFLECVQDMDHENMFWYRQDPGLGLRLIYFSYDVKMKEKGDIPEGYSVSREKKERFSLILESASTNQTSMYLCASSPRRLDGRRRGNSPLHFGNGTRLTVT.

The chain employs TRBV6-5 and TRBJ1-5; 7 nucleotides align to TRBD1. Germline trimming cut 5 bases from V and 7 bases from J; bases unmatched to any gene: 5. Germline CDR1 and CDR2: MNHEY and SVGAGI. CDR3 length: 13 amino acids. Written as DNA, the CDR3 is TGTGCCAGCAGTCGACAGGGAGCGCAGCCCCAGCATTTT. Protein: CASSRQGAQPQHF.

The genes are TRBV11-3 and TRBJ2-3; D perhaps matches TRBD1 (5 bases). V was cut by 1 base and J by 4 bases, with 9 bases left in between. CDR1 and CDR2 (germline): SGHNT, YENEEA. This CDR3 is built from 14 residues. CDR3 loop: CASSLGQGADTQYF. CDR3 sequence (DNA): TGTGCCAGCAGCTTAGGGCAGGGCGCAGATACGCAGTATTTT.

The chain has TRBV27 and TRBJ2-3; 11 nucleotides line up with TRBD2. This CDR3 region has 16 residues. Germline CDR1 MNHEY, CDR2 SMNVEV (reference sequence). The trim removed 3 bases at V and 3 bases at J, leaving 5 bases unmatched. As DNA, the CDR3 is TGTGCCAGCAGTTTTAGCGGGAGGGCCGGGACAGATACGCAGTATTTT. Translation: CASSFSGRAGTDTQYF.

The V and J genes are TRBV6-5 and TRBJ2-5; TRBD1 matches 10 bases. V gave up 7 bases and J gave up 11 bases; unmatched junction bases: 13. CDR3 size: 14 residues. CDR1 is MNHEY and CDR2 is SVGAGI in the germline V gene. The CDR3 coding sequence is TGTGCCAGCACCCCACGGACAGGGGGTCACCAGCAGTACTTC. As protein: CASTPRTGGHQQYF.